A selection of T cell receptor beta chains follows, all from one sample in a study of T cell changes during pregnancy in multiple sclerosis. Libraries were prepared by immunoSEQ multiplex PCR; TCRdb keeps only in-frame clonotypes and omits some of them. Of tens of thousands of clones in the sample, 93% are singletons; the top ten hold roughly 1.8%. The input for sequencing was peripheral blood, taken after pregnancy. These receptors originate from a female donor with multiple sclerosis, enrolled in a pregnancy study. Each CDR3 is given with its conserved first and last residue. The D gene is left open where the match is weak. Size is stated for part of the rows, as once, few or many counts, or as a class when the clone is expanded.

V gene: TRBV18
D gene: .
clone size: .
J gene: TRBJ2-7
CDR3 protein: CASSLQSRPYEQYF
CDR3 DNA: TGTGCCAGCTCACTTCAATCCAGGCCCTACGAGCAGTACTTC

V gene: TRBV28
D gene: .
clone size: .
J gene: TRBJ2-2
CDR3 protein: CASSLPLRAGELFF
CDR3 DNA: TGTGCCAGCAGTTTGCCGCTTAGAGCCGGGGAGCTGTTTTTT

V gene: TRBV5-1
D gene: TRBD2
clone size: .
J gene: TRBJ2-1
CDR3 protein: CASRPGLAVSYNEQFF
CDR3 DNA: TGCGCCAGCAGACCCGGACTAGCGGTTTCCTACAATGAGCAGTTCTTC

V gene: TRBV9
D gene: TRBD2
clone size: .
J gene: TRBJ2-1
CDR3 protein: CASSAGPGLERNEQFF
CDR3 DNA: TGTGCCAGCAGCGCGGGGCCTGGACTAGAACGGAATGAGCAGTTCTTC

V gene: TRBV7-6
D gene: TRBD2
clone size: .
J gene: TRBJ2-5
CDR3 protein: CASSDSSGQTQYF
CDR3 DNA: TGTGCCAGCAGTGATTCTAGCGGTCAGACCCAGTACTTC

V gene: TRBV28
D gene: .
clone size: .
J gene: TRBJ1-1
CDR3 protein: CASSLGRSGAFF
CDR3 DNA: TGTGCCAGCAGTTTGGGCCGGTCCGGAGCTTTCTTT

V gene: TRBV13
D gene: .
clone size: .
J gene: TRBJ2-3
CDR3 protein: CASSLGLAGTDTQYF
CDR3 DNA: TGTGCCAGCAGCTTAGGACTAGCCGGCACAGATACGCAGTATTTT

V gene: TRBV4-1
D gene: TRBD1
clone size: .
J gene: TRBJ1-1
CDR3 protein: CASSQGDRIETEAFF
CDR3 DNA: TGCGCCAGCAGCCAAGGGGACAGGATAGAAACTGAAGCTTTCTTT

V gene: TRBV13
D gene: TRBD1
clone size: .
J gene: TRBJ2-5
CDR3 protein: CASSLVTGTGNQETQYF
CDR3 DNA: TGTGCCAGCAGCTTAGTCACCGGGACAGGGAACCAAGAGACCCAGTACTTC

V gene: TRBV28
D gene: .
clone size: .
J gene: TRBJ2-1
CDR3 protein: CASSLGGETREHNEQFF
CDR3 DNA: TGTGCCAGCAGTTTGGGTGGCGAGACTAGGGAACACAATGAGCAGTTCTTC

V gene: TRBV11-1
D gene: TRBD2
clone size: .
J gene: TRBJ2-2
CDR3 protein: CASNLAGAGGELFF
CDR3 DNA: TGTGCCAGCAATCTAGCGGGAGCGGGCGGGGAGCTGTTTTTT

V gene: TRBV7-9
D gene: .
clone size: .
J gene: TRBJ2-1
CDR3 protein: CASSPASFSYNEQFF
CDR3 DNA: TGTGCCAGCAGCCCCGCTAGTTTCTCCTACAATGAGCAGTTCTTC

V gene: TRBV6-5
D gene: TRBD1
clone size: .
J gene: TRBJ2-7
CDR3 protein: CASSYSTGGEQYF
CDR3 DNA: TGTGCCAGCAGTTACTCGACAGGGGGCGAGCAGTACTTC

V gene: TRBV7-6
D gene: TRBD2
clone size: .
J gene: TRBJ2-7
CDR3 protein: CASSRTSGSIYEQYF
CDR3 DNA: TGTGCCAGCAGCCGGACTAGCGGGAGCATCTACGAGCAGTACTTC

V gene: TRBV4-1
D gene: .
clone size: .
J gene: TRBJ2-1
CDR3 protein: CASSQDMSSAAYNEQFF
CDR3 DNA: TGCGCCAGCAGCCAAGATATGTCGAGCGCCGCCTACAATGAGCAGTTCTTC

V gene: TRBV6-7
D gene: .
clone size: .
J gene: TRBJ1-4
CDR3 protein: CASGRQGGEKLFF
CDR3 DNA: TGTGCCAGCGGGCGGCAGGGTGGGGAAAAACTGTTTTTT

V gene: TRBV4-3
D gene: TRBD2
clone size: .
J gene: TRBJ2-7
CDR3 protein: CASSQGTSGSKSYEQYF
CDR3 DNA: TGCGCCAGCAGCCAGGGGACTAGCGGGAGCAAGTCCTACGAGCAGTACTTC

V gene: TRBV4-1
D gene: .
clone size: .
J gene: TRBJ2-5
CDR3 protein: CASSQDWALKETQYF
CDR3 DNA: TGCGCCAGCAGCCAAGATTGGGCCTTAAAAGAGACCCAGTACTTC

V gene: TRBV7-2
D gene: TRBD1
clone size: .
J gene: TRBJ1-5
CDR3 protein: CASSPTGGSNQPQHF
CDR3 DNA: TGTGCCAGCAGCCCGACAGGGGGAAGCAATCAGCCCCAGCATTTT

V gene: TRBV7-2
D gene: .
clone size: .
J gene: TRBJ1-4
CDR3 protein: CASSLDGGNEKLFF
CDR3 DNA: TGTGCCAGCAGCTTAGATGGGGGCAATGAAAAACTGTTTTTT

V gene: TRBV5-1
D gene: .
clone size: .
J gene: TRBJ2-5
CDR3 protein: CASSYRTAAETQYF
CDR3 DNA: TGCGCCAGCAGCTACAGGACAGCGGCAGAGACCCAGTACTTC

V gene: TRBV9
D gene: .
clone size: .
J gene: TRBJ2-1
CDR3 protein: CASSVEAALYNEQFF
CDR3 DNA: TGTGCCAGCAGCGTAGAGGCGGCACTGTACAATGAGCAGTTCTTC

V gene: TRBV19
D gene: TRBD1
clone size: once
J gene: TRBJ2-2
CDR3 protein: CATIDRGTGTGELFF
CDR3 DNA: TGTGCCACCATAGACAGGGGAACGGGCACCGGGGAGCTGTTTTTT

V gene: TRBV7-3
D gene: .
clone size: few
J gene: TRBJ2-2
CDR3 protein: CASSLGPSSGELFF
CDR3 DNA: TGTGCCAGCAGCCTGGGGCCCTCGAGCGGGGAGCTGTTTTTT

V gene: TRBV5-1
D gene: .
clone size: .
J gene: TRBJ1-4
CDR3 protein: CASSPRALLGEKLFF
CDR3 DNA: TGCGCCAGCAGTCCGCGGGCACTCTTAGGGGAAAAACTGTTTTTT

V gene: TRBV27
D gene: .
clone size: once
J gene: TRBJ1-1
CDR3 protein: CASTGQGNTEAFF
CDR3 DNA: TGTGCCAGCACAGGGCAGGGGAACACTGAAGCTTTCTTT

V gene: TRBV4-3
D gene: TRBD2
clone size: .
J gene: TRBJ2-1
CDR3 protein: CASSQGLAGVYEQFF
CDR3 DNA: TGCGCCAGCAGCCAAGGGCTAGCGGGAGTCTATGAGCAGTTCTTC

V gene: TRBV7-9
D gene: TRBD2
clone size: .
J gene: TRBJ2-3
CDR3 protein: CASSSHVEREEVDTQYF
CDR3 DNA: TGTGCCAGCAGCTCCCACGTTGAGCGGGAAGAGGTAGATACGCAGTATTTT

V gene: TRBV4-2
D gene: .
clone size: .
J gene: TRBJ2-6
CDR3 protein: CASSQRRTPASGANVLTF
CDR3 DNA: TGTGCCAGCAGCCAAAGAAGGACACCAGCCTCTGGGGCCAACGTCCTGACTTTC

V gene: TRBV6-6
D gene: .
clone size: .
J gene: TRBJ1-5
CDR3 protein: CASRGQYSNQPQHF
CDR3 DNA: TGTGCCAGCCGAGGGCAATATAGCAATCAGCCCCAGCATTTT

V gene: TRBV10-3
D gene: .
clone size: .
J gene: TRBJ2-7
CDR3 protein: CAIGQPREQYF
CDR3 DNA: TGTGCCATCGGACAGCCTAGGGAGCAGTACTTC

V gene: TRBV11-2
D gene: TRBD1
clone size: .
J gene: TRBJ2-7
CDR3 protein: CASSGVTGQLSYEQYF
CDR3 DNA: TGTGCCAGCAGCGGCGTTACGGGACAGCTCTCCTACGAGCAGTACTTC

V gene: TRBV18
D gene: TRBD1
clone size: .
J gene: TRBJ2-7
CDR3 protein: CASSPRQGANYEQYF
CDR3 DNA: TGTGCCAGCTCACCCCGACAGGGGGCGAACTACGAGCAGTACTTC

V gene: TRBV2
D gene: TRBD2
clone size: .
J gene: TRBJ2-1
CDR3 protein: CASSLAGSSYNEQFF
CDR3 DNA: TGTGCCAGCAGTCTAGCGGGTAGCTCCTACAATGAGCAGTTCTTC

V gene: TRBV6-1
D gene: .
clone size: .
J gene: TRBJ2-1
CDR3 protein: CASSLSYNEQFF
CDR3 DNA: TGTGCCAGCAGTCTCTCCTACAATGAGCAGTTCTTC

V gene: TRBV18
D gene: TRBD2
clone size: .
J gene: TRBJ2-1
CDR3 protein: CASSPPRGGHYNEQFF
CDR3 DNA: TGTGCCAGCTCACCACCCCGGGGGGGCCACTACAATGAGCAGTTCTTC

V gene: TRBV5-4
D gene: .
clone size: .
J gene: TRBJ2-1
CDR3 protein: CASASGGSYNEQFF
CDR3 DNA: TGTGCCAGCGCCTCTGGCGGTTCCTACAATGAGCAGTTCTTC

V gene: TRBV9
D gene: TRBD1
clone size: .
J gene: TRBJ2-7
CDR3 protein: CASSAAGTGDYEQYF
CDR3 DNA: TGTGCCAGCAGCGCGGCCGGGACAGGGGACTACGAGCAGTACTTC

V gene: TRBV7-9
D gene: .
clone size: .
J gene: TRBJ2-2
CDR3 protein: CASSLTGTGELFF
CDR3 DNA: TGTGCCAGCAGCTTAACGGGAACCGGGGAGCTGTTTTTT

V gene: TRBV5-4
D gene: TRBD2
clone size: .
J gene: TRBJ2-5
CDR3 protein: CASSVAGGETQYF
CDR3 DNA: TGTGCCAGCAGTGTAGCGGGAGGCGAGACCCAGTACTTC

V gene: TRBV10-3
D gene: TRBD1
clone size: .
J gene: TRBJ1-1
CDR3 protein: CAISGQQGTGRDKAFF
CDR3 DNA: TGTGCCATCAGTGGCCAACAGGGGACGGGAAGGGATAAAGCTTTCTTT

V gene: TRBV30
D gene: .
clone size: .
J gene: TRBJ1-6
CDR3 protein: CAWSVGAGRGSPLHF
CDR3 DNA: TGTGCCTGGAGTGTAGGGGCAGGGAGGGGTTCACCCCTCCACTTT

V gene: TRBV30
D gene: .
clone size: .
J gene: TRBJ2-5
CDR3 protein: CAWSGGNQETQYF
CDR3 DNA: TGTGCCTGGAGTGGAGGCAACCAAGAGACCCAGTACTTC

V gene: TRBV19
D gene: TRBD1
clone size: .
J gene: TRBJ1-1
CDR3 protein: CASSHRTGGNTEAFF
CDR3 DNA: TGTGCCAGTAGTCACCGGACAGGGGGCAACACTGAAGCTTTCTTT

V gene: TRBV5-6
D gene: TRBD2
clone size: .
J gene: TRBJ2-1
CDR3 protein: CASSVRLAGGDNEQFF
CDR3 DNA: TGTGCCAGCAGCGTTCGACTAGCGGGAGGGGACAATGAGCAGTTCTTC

V gene: TRBV2
D gene: .
clone size: .
J gene: TRBJ2-3
CDR3 protein: CASSPGSIDADTQYF
CDR3 DNA: TGTGCCAGCAGCCCAGGGTCAATTGATGCAGATACGCAGTATTTT

V gene: TRBV7-3
D gene: .
clone size: .
J gene: TRBJ2-1
CDR3 protein: CASSLRTAITYNEQFF
CDR3 DNA: TGTGCCAGCAGCTTGAGAACCGCTATTACCTACAATGAGCAGTTCTTC

V gene: TRBV7-6
D gene: TRBD2
clone size: .
J gene: TRBJ2-7
CDR3 protein: CASSPQIPASGQYEQYF
CDR3 DNA: TGTGCCAGCAGCCCCCAAATCCCGGCTAGCGGGCAGTACGAGCAGTACTTC

V gene: TRBV28
D gene: TRBD1
clone size: .
J gene: TRBJ2-7
CDR3 protein: CASSPATGIYEQYF
CDR3 DNA: TGTGCCAGCAGCCCAGCGACAGGGATCTACGAGCAGTACTTC

V gene: TRBV9
D gene: TRBD1
clone size: .
J gene: TRBJ1-2
CDR3 protein: CASSPLQGNGYTF
CDR3 DNA: TGTGCCAGCAGCCCTTTACAGGGGAATGGCTACACCTTC

V gene: TRBV9
D gene: .
clone size: .
J gene: TRBJ1-2
CDR3 protein: CASSVARSYGYTF
CDR3 DNA: TGTGCCAGCAGCGTAGCTAGGAGCTATGGCTACACCTTC

V gene: TRBV5-1
D gene: .
clone size: .
J gene: TRBJ2-5
CDR3 protein: CASRTRGLSFLETQYF
CDR3 DNA: TGCGCCAGCAGGACCAGGGGTCTGTCATTTCTAGAGACCCAGTACTTC

V gene: TRBV5-5
D gene: TRBD2
clone size: .
J gene: TRBJ2-7
CDR3 protein: CASRPGLAGGRWDEQYF
CDR3 DNA: TGTGCCAGCAGACCCGGACTAGCGGGAGGGCGGTGGGACGAGCAGTACTTC

V gene: TRBV28
D gene: .
clone size: .
J gene: TRBJ1-3
CDR3 protein: CASSLRAHGNTIYF
CDR3 DNA: TGTGCCAGCAGTTTGCGGGCCCATGGAAACACCATATATTTT

V gene: TRBV5-4
D gene: .
clone size: .
J gene: TRBJ2-5
CDR3 protein: CASSLVIQGKEETQYF
CDR3 DNA: TGTGCCAGCAGCTTGGTCATCCAGGGGAAAGAAGAGACCCAGTACTTC

V gene: TRBV27
D gene: .
clone size: .
J gene: TRBJ2-1
CDR3 protein: CASSFGGPYNEQFF
CDR3 DNA: TGTGCCAGCAGTTTCGGGGGGCCCTACAATGAGCAGTTCTTC

V gene: TRBV5-4
D gene: TRBD2
clone size: medium-sized
J gene: TRBJ2-1
CDR3 protein: CASSLPGLAGGNYNEQFF
CDR3 DNA: TGTGCCAGCAGCTTACCTGGACTAGCGGGGGGGAACTACAATGAGCAGTTCTTC

V gene: TRBV29-1
D gene: TRBD2
clone size: .
J gene: TRBJ2-7
CDR3 protein: CSVLLGLAGGGSYEQYF
CDR3 DNA: TGCAGCGTTCTATTGGGACTAGCGGGAGGAGGCTCCTACGAGCAGTACTTC

V gene: TRBV11-1
D gene: .
clone size: once
J gene: TRBJ1-1
CDR3 protein: CASSIRTALNTEAFF
CDR3 DNA: TGTGCCAGCAGCATAAGGACAGCCCTGAACACTGAAGCTTTCTTT

V gene: TRBV7-9
D gene: TRBD1
clone size: .
J gene: TRBJ2-1
CDR3 protein: CASSPRQGARNEQFF
CDR3 DNA: TGTGCCAGCAGCCCAAGACAGGGGGCGCGAAATGAGCAGTTCTTC